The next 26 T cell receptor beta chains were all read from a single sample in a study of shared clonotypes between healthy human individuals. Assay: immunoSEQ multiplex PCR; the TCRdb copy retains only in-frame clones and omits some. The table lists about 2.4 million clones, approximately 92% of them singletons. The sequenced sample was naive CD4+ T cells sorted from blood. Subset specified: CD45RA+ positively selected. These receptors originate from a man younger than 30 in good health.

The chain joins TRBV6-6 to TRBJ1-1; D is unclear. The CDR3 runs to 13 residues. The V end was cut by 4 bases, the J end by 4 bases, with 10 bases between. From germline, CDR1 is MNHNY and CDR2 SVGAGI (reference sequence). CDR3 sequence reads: CASSSGRTTEAFF. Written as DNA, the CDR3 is TGTGCCAGCAGTTCAGGACGGACCACTGAAGCTTTCTTT.

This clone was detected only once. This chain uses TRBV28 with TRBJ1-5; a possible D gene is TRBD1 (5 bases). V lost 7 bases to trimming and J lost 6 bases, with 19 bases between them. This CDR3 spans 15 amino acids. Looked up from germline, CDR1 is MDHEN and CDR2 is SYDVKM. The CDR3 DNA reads TGTGCCAGCACCCCCGGGGGAAAGGGGAGTCAGCCCCAGCATTTT. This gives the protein CASTPGGKGSQPQHF. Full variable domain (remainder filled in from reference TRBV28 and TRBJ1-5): DVKVTQSSRYLVKRTGEKVFLECVQDMDHENMFWYRQDPGLGLRLIYFSYDVKMKEKGDIPEGYSVSREKKERFSLILESASTNQTSMYLCASTPGGKGSQPQHFGDGTRLSIL.

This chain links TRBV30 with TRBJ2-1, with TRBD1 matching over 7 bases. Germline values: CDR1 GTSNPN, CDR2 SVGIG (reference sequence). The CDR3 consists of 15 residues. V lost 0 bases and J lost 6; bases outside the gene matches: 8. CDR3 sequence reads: CAWSVGGRQGNEQFF. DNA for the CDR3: TGTGCCTGGAGTGTAGGGGGCAGGCAAGGCAATGAGCAGTTCTTC.

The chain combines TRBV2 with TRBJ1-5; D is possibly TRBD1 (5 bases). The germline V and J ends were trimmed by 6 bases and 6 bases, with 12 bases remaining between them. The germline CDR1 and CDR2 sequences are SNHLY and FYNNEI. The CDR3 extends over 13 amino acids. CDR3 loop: CASRRGESQPQHF. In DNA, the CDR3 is TGTGCCAGCAGGAGGGGAGAGAGTCAGCCCCAGCATTTT.

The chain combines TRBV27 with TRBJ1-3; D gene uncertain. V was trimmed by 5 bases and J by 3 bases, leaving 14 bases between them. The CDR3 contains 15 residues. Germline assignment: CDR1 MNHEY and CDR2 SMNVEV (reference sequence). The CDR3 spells CASSPPRSSGNTIYF. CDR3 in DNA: TGTGCCAGCAGTCCTCCTCGGTCGAGTGGAAACACCATATATTTT.

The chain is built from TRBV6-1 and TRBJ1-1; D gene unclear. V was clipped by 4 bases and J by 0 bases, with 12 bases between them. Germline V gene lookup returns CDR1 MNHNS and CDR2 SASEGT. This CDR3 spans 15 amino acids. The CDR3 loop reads CASSATQEMNTEAFF. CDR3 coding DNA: TGTGCCAGCAGTGCCACACAAGAGATGAACACTGAAGCTTTCTTT.

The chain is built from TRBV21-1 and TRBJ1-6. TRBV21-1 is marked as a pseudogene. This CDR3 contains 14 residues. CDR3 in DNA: TGTGCCAGCAGCAGGGGAGGGAATAATTCACCCCTCCACTTT. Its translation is CASSRGGNNSPLHF.

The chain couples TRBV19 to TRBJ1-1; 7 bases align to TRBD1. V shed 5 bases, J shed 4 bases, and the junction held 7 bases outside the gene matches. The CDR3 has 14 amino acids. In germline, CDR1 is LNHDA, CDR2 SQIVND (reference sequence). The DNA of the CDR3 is TGTGCCAGTAGTCTTACCCAGGGGGGCACTGAAGCTTTCTTT. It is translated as CASSLTQGGTEAFF. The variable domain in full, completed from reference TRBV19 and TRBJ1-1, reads DGGITQSPKYLFRKEGQNVTLSCEQNLNHDAMYWYRQDPGQGLRLIYYSQIVNDFQKGDIAEGYSVSREKKESFPLTVTSAQKNPTAFYLCASSLTQGGTEAFFGQGTRLTVV.

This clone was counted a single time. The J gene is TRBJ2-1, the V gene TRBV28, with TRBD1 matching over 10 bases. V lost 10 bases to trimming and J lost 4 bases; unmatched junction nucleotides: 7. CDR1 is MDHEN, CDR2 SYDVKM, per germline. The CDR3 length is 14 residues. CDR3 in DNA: TGTGCCACAAGGACAGGGGGGGGGTACAATGAGCAGTTCTTC. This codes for CATRTGGGYNEQFF.

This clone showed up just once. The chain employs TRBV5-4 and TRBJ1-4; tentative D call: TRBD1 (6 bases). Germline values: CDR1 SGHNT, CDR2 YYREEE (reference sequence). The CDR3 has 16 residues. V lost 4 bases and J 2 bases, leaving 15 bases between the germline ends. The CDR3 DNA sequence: TGTGCCAGCAGCAATGACCCGCAGGGGACTAATGAAAAACTGTTTTTT. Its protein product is CASSNDPQGTNEKLFF. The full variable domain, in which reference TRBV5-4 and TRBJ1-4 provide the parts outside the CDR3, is ETGVTQSPTHLIKTRGQQVTLRCSSQSGHNTVSWYQQALGQGPQFIFQYYREEENGRGNFPPRFSGLQFPNYSSELNVNALELDDSALYLCASSNDPQGTNEKLFFGSGTQLSVL.

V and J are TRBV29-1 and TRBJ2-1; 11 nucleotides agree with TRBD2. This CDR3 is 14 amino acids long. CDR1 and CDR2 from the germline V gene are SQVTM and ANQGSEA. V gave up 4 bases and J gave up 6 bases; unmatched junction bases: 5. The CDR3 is CSVALAGGINEQFF. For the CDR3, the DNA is TGCAGCGTTGCCCTAGCGGGGGGTATCAATGAGCAGTTCTTC.

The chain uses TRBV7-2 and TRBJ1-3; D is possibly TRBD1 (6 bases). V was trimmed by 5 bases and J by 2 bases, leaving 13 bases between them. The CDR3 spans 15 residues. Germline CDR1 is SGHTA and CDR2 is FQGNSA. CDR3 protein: CASSPGGAAGNTIYF. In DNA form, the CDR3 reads TGTGCCAGCAGCCCCGGGGGGGCAGCTGGAAACACCATATATTTT. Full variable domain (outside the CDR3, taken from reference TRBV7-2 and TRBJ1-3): GAGVSQSPSNKVTEKGKDVELRCDPISGHTALYWYRQSLGQGLEFLIYFQGNSAPDKSGLPSDRFSAERTGGSVSTLTIQRTQQEDSAVYLCASSPGGAAGNTIYFGEGSWLTVV.

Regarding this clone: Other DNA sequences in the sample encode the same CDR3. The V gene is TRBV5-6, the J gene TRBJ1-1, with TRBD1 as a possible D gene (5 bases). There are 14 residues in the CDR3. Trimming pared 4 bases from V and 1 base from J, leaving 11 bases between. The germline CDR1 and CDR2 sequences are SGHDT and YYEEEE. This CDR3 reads CASSTLDRNTEAFF. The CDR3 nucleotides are TGTGCCAGCAGCACTCTAGACAGGAACACTGAAGCTTTCTTT.

The CDR3 coding sequence is TGTGCCAGCAGTGGGATAGCGGGAGGTGATACGCAGTATTTT. It yields the protein CASSGIAGGDTQYF. The gene calls are TRBV7-2 and TRBJ2-3; 10 nucleotides align to TRBD2. The CDR3 sequence is 14 residues long. The V segment lost 6 bases and the J segment 6 bases; nucleotides outside the gene matches: 6. In germline, CDR1 is SGHTA, CDR2 FQGNSA.

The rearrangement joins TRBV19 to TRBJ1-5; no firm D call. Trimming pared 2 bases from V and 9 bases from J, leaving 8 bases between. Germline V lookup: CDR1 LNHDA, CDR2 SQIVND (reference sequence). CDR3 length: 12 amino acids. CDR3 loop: CASSISTGPQHF. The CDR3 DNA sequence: TGTGCCAGTAGTATATCGACGGGGCCCCAGCATTTT.

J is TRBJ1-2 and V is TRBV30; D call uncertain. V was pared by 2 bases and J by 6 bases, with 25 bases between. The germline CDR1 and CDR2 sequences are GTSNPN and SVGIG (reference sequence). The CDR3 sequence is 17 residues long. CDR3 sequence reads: CAWSPLSRTPKRDGYTF. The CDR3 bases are TGTGCCTGGAGTCCCCTTTCTCGGACGCCTAAAAGGGATGGCTACACCTTC. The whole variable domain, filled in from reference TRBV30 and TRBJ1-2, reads SQTIHQWPATLVQPVGSPLSLECTVEGTSNPNLYWYRQAAGRGLQLLFYSVGIGQISSEVPQNLSASRPQDRQFILSSKKLLLSDSGFYLCAWSPLSRTPKRDGYTFGSGTRLTVV.

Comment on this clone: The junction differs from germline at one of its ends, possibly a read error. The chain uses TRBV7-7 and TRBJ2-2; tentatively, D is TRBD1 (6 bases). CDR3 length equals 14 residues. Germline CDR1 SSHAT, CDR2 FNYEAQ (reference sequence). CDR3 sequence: CASSSEGDTGELFF. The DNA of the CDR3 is TGTGCTAGCAGCTCCGAGGGGGACACCGGGGAGCTGTTTTTT. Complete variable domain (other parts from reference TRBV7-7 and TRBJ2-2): GAGVSQSPRYKVTKRGQDVTLRCDPISSHATLYWYQQALGQGPEFLTYFNYEAQPDKSGLPSDRFSAERPEGSISTLTIQRTEQRDSAMYRCASSSEGDTGELFFGEGSRLTVL.

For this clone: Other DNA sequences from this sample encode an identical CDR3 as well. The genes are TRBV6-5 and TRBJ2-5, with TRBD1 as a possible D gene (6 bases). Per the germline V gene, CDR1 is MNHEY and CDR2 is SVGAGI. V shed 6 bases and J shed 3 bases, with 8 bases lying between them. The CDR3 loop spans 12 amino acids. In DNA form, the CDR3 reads TGTGCCAGCAGACGGACAGAAGAGACCCAGTACTTC. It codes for CASRRTEETQYF.

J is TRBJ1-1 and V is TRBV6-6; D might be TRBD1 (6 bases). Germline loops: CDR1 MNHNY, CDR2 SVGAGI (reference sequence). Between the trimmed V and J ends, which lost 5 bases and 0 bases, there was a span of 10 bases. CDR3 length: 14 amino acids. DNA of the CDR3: TGTGCCAGCAGTAGACAGGAGATGAACACTGAAGCTTTCTTT. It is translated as CASSRQEMNTEAFF.

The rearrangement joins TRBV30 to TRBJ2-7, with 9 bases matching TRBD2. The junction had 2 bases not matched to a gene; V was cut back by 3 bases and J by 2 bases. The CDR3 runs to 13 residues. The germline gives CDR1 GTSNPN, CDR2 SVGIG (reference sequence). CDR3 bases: TGTGCCTGGAGGCTAGCGGGGCCCTACGAGCAGTACTTC. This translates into CAWRLAGPYEQYF.

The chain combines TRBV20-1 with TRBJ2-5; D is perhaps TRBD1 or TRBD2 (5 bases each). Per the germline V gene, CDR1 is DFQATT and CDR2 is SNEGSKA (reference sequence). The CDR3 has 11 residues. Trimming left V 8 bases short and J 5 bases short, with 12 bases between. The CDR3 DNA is TGCAGTAAGGGGTGGGGGGAGACCCAGTACTTC. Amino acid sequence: CSKGWGETQYF.

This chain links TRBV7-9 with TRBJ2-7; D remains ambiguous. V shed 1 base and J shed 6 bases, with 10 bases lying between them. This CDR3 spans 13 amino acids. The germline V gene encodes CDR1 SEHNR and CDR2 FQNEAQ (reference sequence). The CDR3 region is CASSLVYSREQYF. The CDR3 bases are TGTGCCAGCAGCTTAGTTTACAGCCGCGAGCAGTACTTC.

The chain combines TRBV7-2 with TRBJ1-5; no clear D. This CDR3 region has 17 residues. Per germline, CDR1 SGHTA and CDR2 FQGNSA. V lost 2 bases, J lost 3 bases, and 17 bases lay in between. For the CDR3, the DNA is TGTGCCAGCAGCTTACGCCAAACGCGGGTATTCAATCAGCCCCAGCATTTT. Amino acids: CASSLRQTRVFNQPQHF.

The CDR3 bases are TGTGCCAGCAGCCATACAAAAAAAGAGGGACAGACTAATGAAAAACTGTTTTTT. It translates to CASSHTKKEGQTNEKLFF. The rearrangement links TRBV7-2 to TRBJ1-4; the match to TRBD1 covers 7 bases. Trimming cost V 5 bases and J 2 bases; bases outside gene matches: 14. Germline CDR1 and CDR2: SGHTA and FQGNSA. CDR3 size: 18 residues.

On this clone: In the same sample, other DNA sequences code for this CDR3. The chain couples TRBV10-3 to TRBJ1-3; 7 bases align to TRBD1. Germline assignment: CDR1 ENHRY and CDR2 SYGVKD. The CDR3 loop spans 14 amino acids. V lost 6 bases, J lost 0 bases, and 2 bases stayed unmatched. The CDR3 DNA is TGTGCCATCAGAGACAGGGACTCTGGAAACACCATATATTTT. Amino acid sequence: CAIRDRDSGNTIYF.

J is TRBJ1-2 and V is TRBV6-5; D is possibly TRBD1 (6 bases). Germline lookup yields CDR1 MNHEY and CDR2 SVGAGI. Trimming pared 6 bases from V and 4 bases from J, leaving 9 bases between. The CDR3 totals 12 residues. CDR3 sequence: CASRKGGYGYTF. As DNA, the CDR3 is TGTGCCAGCAGAAAAGGGGGCTATGGCTACACCTTC.